Presented here are 23 T cell receptor beta chains from one specimen sequenced in a study of T cell changes during pregnancy in multiple sclerosis. Produced via immunoSEQ multiplex PCR; TCRdb's table is partial and in-frame only. The table records 60,000 or so clones, less than 95% of them present only once. The material was peripheral blood, obtained in the second trimester of pregnancy. The receptor source for this set is a female donor in good health, enrolled as a control in a pregnancy study.

The CDR3 nucleotides are TGTGCCAGCAGCTCGGACAGGGGTACAGGAAACACCATATATTTT. Translated, it gives CASSSDRGTGNTIYF. V is TRBV2 and J is TRBJ1-3; 9 nucleotides line up with TRBD1. This CDR3 has 15 residues. The V gene's germline CDR1 is SNHLY and CDR2 FYNNEI. V was pared by 6 bases and J by 4 bases, with 7 bases of the junction left unmatched.

The CDR3 reads CASSEGTGKHEQYF. CDR3 bases: TGTGCCAGCAGTGAAGGGACAGGGAAACACGAGCAGTACTTC. J is TRBJ2-7 and V is TRBV2; 8 bases match TRBD1. From germline, CDR1 is SNHLY and CDR2 FYNNEI. V lost 1 base to trimming and J lost 5 bases; unmatched junction nucleotides: 4. The length of the CDR3 is 14 residues.

J is TRBJ1-1 and V is TRBV5-6; D remains unclear. Germline CDR1 SGHDT, CDR2 YYEEEE. This CDR3 spans 14 amino acids. V lost 4 bases, J lost 2 bases, and 12 bases lay in between. Here the CDR3 reads CASSVYKPNTEAFF. DNA for the CDR3: TGTGCCAGCAGCGTTTACAAACCTAACACTGAAGCTTTCTTT.

The chain combines TRBV6-1 with TRBJ1-1; 9 nucleotides agree with TRBD1. From germline, CDR1 is MNHNS and CDR2 SASEGT. The junction had 11 bases not matched to a gene; V was cut back by 11 bases and J by 1 base. The CDR3 has 15 amino acids. CDR3: CACAPDRGWNTEAFF. CDR3 DNA sequence: TGTGCCTGTGCCCCGGACAGGGGCTGGAACACTGAAGCTTTCTTT.

This rearrangement joins TRBV11-3 to TRBJ2-7, with D maybe TRBD1 (5 bases). The V end lost 3 bases, the J end lost 1 base, and 10 bases lay between the germline ends. Looked up from germline, CDR1 is SGHNT and CDR2 is YENEEA. The CDR3 spans 14 residues. DNA for the CDR3: TGTGCCAGCAGCTTCAGCCAGGGTTCCTACGAGCAGTACTTC. Protein sequence: CASSFSQGSYEQYF. Complete variable domain (other parts from reference TRBV11-3 and TRBJ2-7): EAGVVQSPRYKIIEKKQPVAFWCNPISGHNTLYWYLQNLGQGPELLIRYENEEAVDDSQLPKDRFSAERLKGVDSTLKIQPAELGDSAVYLCASSFSQGSYEQYFGPGTRLTVT.

V and J are TRBV7-2 and TRBJ2-1; 7 nucleotides match TRBD2. CDR3 size: 13 residues. J was trimmed by 5 bases and V by 2 bases; bases with no gene match: 0. Germline V lookup: CDR1 SGHTA, CDR2 FQGNSA. CDR3 DNA: TGTGCCAGCAGCTTAAGCGGGAACAATGAGCAGTTCTTC. This translates into CASSLSGNNEQFF.

The V call is TRBV18, the J call TRBJ1-1; D remains ambiguous. The ends were cut back, 6 bases at V and 1 base at J, with 9 bases in the middle. The CDR3 is 13 amino acids. Germline loops: CDR1 KGHSH, CDR2 LQKENI. This CDR3 is CASSLTWNTEAFF. The DNA for the CDR3 is TGTGCCAGCTCTCTCACATGGAACACTGAAGCTTTCTTT.

The chain joins TRBV4-1 to TRBJ1-5; D might be TRBD1 (6 bases). CDR1 and CDR2 from the germline V gene are MGHRA and YSYEKL. Between the trimmed V and J ends, which lost 1 base and 10 bases, there was a span of 11 bases. The length of the CDR3 is 13 residues. CDR3 DNA sequence: TGCGCCAGCAGCCAAGGAAACAGGGAACCCCAGCATTTT. As protein: CASSQGNREPQHF.

The gene calls are TRBV18 and TRBJ1-3, with 7 bases matching TRBD1. Germline V CDR1 and CDR2: KGHSH, LQKENI. The CDR3 consists of 15 residues. Trimming cost V 4 bases and J 0 bases; bases outside gene matches: 3. CDR3 residues: CASSQGQPSGNTIYF. CDR3 nucleotide sequence: TGTGCCAGCTCACAGGGACAGCCCTCTGGAAACACCATATATTTT.

The genes are TRBV11-3 and TRBJ2-3, with 12 bases matching TRBD2. Germline V gene lookup returns CDR1 SGHNT and CDR2 YENEEA. This CDR3 is built from 17 residues. V trimming: 1 base; J trimming: 4 bases; junction bases outside the gene matches: 6. CDR3 sequence reads: CASSLGVTSGSADTQYF. CDR3 bases: TGTGCCAGCAGCTTAGGGGTGACTAGCGGGAGTGCAGATACGCAGTATTTT.

This clone appeared a single time. This chain uses TRBV9 with TRBJ2-1; 12 bases map to TRBD2. In germline, CDR1 is SGDLS, CDR2 YYNGEE. Germline trimming cut 4 bases from V and 10 bases from J; bases unmatched to any gene: 6. The CDR3 length is 14 residues. The CDR3 is CASSLGLAGREQFF. The DNA of the CDR3 is TGTGCCAGCAGCCTAGGACTAGCGGGACGGGAGCAGTTCTTC.

Here the CDR3 DNA reads TGTGCCAGCAGTTTCCGGACAGGGGCTGGCTATGGCTACACCTTC. The encoded protein is CASSFRTGAGYGYTF. V usage is TRBV28 and J usage is TRBJ1-2; 9 positions agree with TRBD1. The CDR3 totals 15 residues. The J segment lost 4 bases and the V segment lost 3 bases, leaving 6 bases of the junction unmatched. Germline V gives CDR1 MDHEN, CDR2 SYDVKM.

The CDR3 nucleotides are TGTGCCAGCTCATCAGAAACGGGGGGTGGGCCAGATACGCAGTATTTT. It yields the protein CASSSETGGGPDTQYF. The chain couples TRBV6-4 to TRBJ2-3; 7 nucleotides align to TRBD2. Germline trimming cut 8 bases from V and 4 bases from J; bases unmatched to any gene: 15. This CDR3 spans 16 amino acids. Germline assignment: CDR1 MRHNA and CDR2 SNTAGT.

The chain carries TRBV15 and TRBJ1-2, with D perhaps TRBD1 (5 bases). There are 14 residues in the CDR3. Germline CDR1 is LNHNV and CDR2 is YYDKDF (reference sequence). V lost 1 base, J lost 4 bases, and 10 bases lay in between. For the CDR3, the DNA is TGTGCCACCAGCAGAGCGGGGGTGATCTATGGCTACACCTTC. Protein product: CATSRAGVIYGYTF.

This chain links TRBV29-1 with TRBJ2-1; 7 nucleotides line up with TRBD2. This CDR3 comprises 13 residues. The V gene's germline CDR1 is SQVTM and CDR2 ANQGSEA. The CDR3 region is CCGVAGVAREQFF. CDR3 DNA: TGCTGCGGGGTTGCGGGAGTGGCCAGGGAGCAGTTCTTC.

The chain recombines TRBV6-4 with TRBJ1-1; D is uncertain. Germline V gives CDR1 MRHNA, CDR2 SNTAGT. V lost 4 bases to trimming and J lost 1 base, with 10 bases between them. The CDR3 loop spans 14 amino acids. CDR3 nucleotides: TGTGCCAGCAGTGCCGAGTCAGGGAACACTGAAGCTTTCTTT. Its protein is CASSAESGNTEAFF.

Worth noting for this clone: The limits of the CDR3 on the DNA are not certain, so only TCRdb's listed CDR3 is given. V is TRBV28 and J is TRBJ2-1; TRBD1, the table's D call, lacks a check against the DNA. The germline gives CDR1 MDHEN, CDR2 SYDVKM. The CDR3 is 18 amino acids long, termini counted. The CDR3 loop is CASILGTGIRKWYNEQFF.

The chain carries TRBV19 and TRBJ2-7, with TRBD2 matching over 8 bases. The CDR3 has 15 residues. The V gene end was trimmed by 2 bases and the J gene end by 2 bases; junction bases not matched to a gene: 5. Germline loops: CDR1 LNHDA, CDR2 SQIVND (reference sequence). CDR3 bases: TGTGCCAGTAGTATATTTCTAGCGGGCACCTACGAGCAGTACTTC. Residues: CASSIFLAGTYEQYF.

V is TRBV6-1 and J is TRBJ1-2, with 7 bases that match TRBD1. The CDR3 consists of 16 residues. The germline CDR1 and CDR2 sequences are MNHNS and SASEGT. Trimming at V came to 0 bases and at J to 1 base, leaving 5 bases not matched to a gene. The CDR3 nucleotides are TGTGCCAGCAGTGAAGCCGGGGACAGAGTTAACTATGGCTACACCTTC. This gives the protein CASSEAGDRVNYGYTF.

The genes are TRBV6-5 and TRBJ2-7, with D unclear. The germline V and J ends were trimmed by 0 bases and 5 bases, with 14 bases remaining between them. This CDR3 has 15 residues. Per the germline V gene, CDR1 is MNHEY and CDR2 is SVGAGI. The CDR3 DNA sequence: TGTGCCAGCAGTTACTCCGGCTTGGAGTTGGACGAGCAGTACTTC. It yields the protein CASSYSGLELDEQYF.

V gene TRBV6-1 combines with J gene TRBJ2-7, with D maybe TRBD2 (6 bases). Deletions cut 6 bases from V and 3 bases from J, with 18 bases between. The CDR3 runs to 15 residues. Germline V gives CDR1 MNHNS, CDR2 SASEGT. The CDR3 region is CASSSPGESLYEQYF. DNA for the CDR3: TGTGCCAGCAGCTCCCCGGGGGAGTCGCTCTACGAGCAGTACTTC.

The chain links TRBV6-5 to TRBJ2-1; D might be TRBD2 (6 bases). V lost 7 bases to trimming and J lost 8 bases, with 18 bases between them. The CDR3 extends over 14 amino acids. The germline V gene has CDR1 MNHEY and CDR2 SVGAGI. The CDR3 DNA is TGTGCCAGCACGGTCGGGGGACCCGACTATGAGCAGTTCTTC. Its protein is CASTVGGPDYEQFF.

The chain has TRBV18 and TRBJ2-1; the D gene is possibly TRBD2 (5 bases). Germline CDR1 reads KGHSH; CDR2 reads LQKENI. CDR3 length: 13 amino acids. V was cut by 6 bases and J by 6 bases, with 12 bases left in between. The CDR3 DNA follows: TGTGCCAGCTCCGGGATGGGTCGCAATGAGCAGTTCTTC. Protein product: CASSGMGRNEQFF.